The 16 T cell receptor beta chains given below trace back to one sample, sequenced in a study of blood T cell repertoires in COVID-19. Measured with immunoSEQ multiplex PCR; TCRdb has only the in-frame clones, and not every one. The sample lists 55,000 or so clones, around 87% occurring once. Sequences were obtained from peripheral blood. These receptors were taken from a man between 60 and 75 years old with active or convalescent COVID-19.

The V call is TRBV11-2, the J call TRBJ2-5; 7 nucleotides line up with TRBD1. Germline-derived CDR1 and CDR2 are SGHAT and FQNNGV. The CDR3 totals 16 residues. V shed 0 bases and J 3 bases; nucleotides not matched to a gene: 7. As DNA, the CDR3 is TGTGCCAGCAGCTTAGATTGGGCAGGGACAGAAGAGACCCAGTACTTC. It translates to CASSLDWAGTEETQYF.

The chain carries TRBV28 and TRBJ1-5; 7 bases line up with TRBD1. CDR3 length equals 11 residues. V was pared by 6 bases and J by 15 bases, with 8 bases of the junction left unmatched. The germline gives CDR1 MDHEN, CDR2 SYDVKM. CDR3 DNA sequence: TGTGCCAGCAGCCCTAAACAGGGGAGGCATTTT. Translated: CASSPKQGRHF. Full variable domain (rest looked up from reference TRBV28 and TRBJ1-5): DVKVTQSSRYLVKRTGEKVFLECVQDMDHENMFWYRQDPGLGLRLIYFSYDVKMKEKGDIPEGYSVSREKKERFSLILESASTNQTSMYLCASSPKQGRHFGDGTRLSIL.

The V and J genes are TRBV5-5 and TRBJ2-5; 11 nucleotides align to TRBD1. The V gene end was trimmed by 0 bases and the J gene end by 1 base; junction bases not matched to a gene: 5. The CDR3 has 17 residues. Germline loops: CDR1 SGHKS, CDR2 YYEKEE (reference sequence). Here the CDR3 reads CASSLAVGTGGQETQYF. The CDR3 DNA is TGTGCCAGCAGCTTGGCCGTGGGGACAGGGGGCCAAGAGACCCAGTACTTC.

This clone was seen only once. The chain employs TRBV19 and TRBJ2-1; TRBD1 agrees at 7 bases. The germline V gene encodes CDR1 LNHDA and CDR2 SQIVND (reference sequence). The CDR3 spans 15 residues. V shed 0 bases and J 3 bases; nucleotides not matched to a gene: 2. CDR3 loop: CASSIETGFYNEQFF. CDR3 DNA: TGTGCCAGTAGTATAGAGACAGGGTTCTACAATGAGCAGTTCTTC.

CDR3 amino acids: CASSLSWSSYNSPLHF. Here the CDR3 DNA reads TGTGCCAGCAGCTTGTCCTGGAGCTCCTATAATTCACCCCTCCACTTT. This sequence joins TRBV5-8 and TRBJ1-6; no clear D gene. V was pared by 1 base and J by 0 bases, with 8 bases between. CDR3 size: 16 residues. The germline V gene has CDR1 SGHTS and CDR2 YDEGEE.

The CDR3 is CSVSSLAGVNEQFF. The CDR3 coding sequence is TGCAGCGTTAGTTCCCTAGCGGGAGTAAATGAGCAGTTCTTC. The chain has TRBV29-1 and TRBJ2-1; 10 bases map to TRBD2. The germline CDR1 and CDR2 sequences are SQVTM and ANQGSEA. V was pared by 5 bases and J by 7 bases, with 8 bases of the junction left unmatched. The CDR3 totals 14 residues.

This clone was picked up one time. The V call is TRBV6-5, the J call TRBJ1-2; 7 nucleotides agree with TRBD1. The junction had 6 bases not matched to a gene; V was cut back by 6 bases and J by 2 bases. Per the germline V gene, CDR1 is MNHEY and CDR2 is SVGAGI. There are 14 residues in the CDR3. The DNA of the CDR3 is TGTGCCAGCAGCCGGGACAGCCTAAACTATGGCTACACCTTC. Translated: CASSRDSLNYGYTF.

This clone was recorded only once. In DNA, the CDR3 is TGTGCCAGCAGCTTAGCCGCGAGTGGTAACTATGGCTACACCTTC. Protein: CASSLAASGNYGYTF. The chain combines TRBV7-9 with TRBJ1-2, with D hard to call. The V gene's germline CDR1 is SEHNR and CDR2 FQNEAQ (reference sequence). This CDR3 has 15 amino acids. Deletions cut 0 bases from V and 1 base from J, with 9 bases between.

The V call is TRBV13, the J call TRBJ1-1; TRBD1 agrees at 7 bases. The CDR3 has 19 residues. Unmatched junction bases numbered 19, after V lost 2 bases and J lost 4 bases. CDR1 is PRHDT and CDR2 is FYEKMQ in the germline V gene (reference sequence). CDR3 region: CASSLRRGPESVLSTEAFF. The CDR3 DNA reads TGTGCCAGCAGCTTACGGAGGGGGCCCGAATCGGTCCTTAGCACTGAAGCTTTCTTT.

This chain joins TRBV10-3 and TRBJ1-5; D is unresolved. CDR1 and CDR2 from the germline V gene are ENHRY and SYGVKD. The CDR3 spans 15 residues. With 2 bases removed from V and 3 bases from J, the gap between germline ends came to 11 bases. Here the CDR3 reads CAISEGRGNNQPQHF. The CDR3 nucleotides read TGTGCCATCAGTGAGGGACGGGGAAACAATCAGCCCCAGCATTTT.

The chain recombines TRBV6-1 with TRBJ2-3; tentative D call: TRBD1 (5 bases). The CDR3 is 14 amino acids. Deletions cut 2 bases from V and 3 bases from J, with 9 bases between. From germline, CDR1 is MNHNS and CDR2 SASEGT. This chain's CDR3 is CASSEQGWTDTQYF. The CDR3, as DNA: TGTGCCAGCAGTGAACAGGGATGGACAGATACGCAGTATTTT.

J is TRBJ1-1 and V is TRBV4-1; D is unclear. The germline V gene encodes CDR1 MGHRA and CDR2 YSYEKL. The germline V and J ends were trimmed by 1 base and 5 bases, with 8 bases remaining between them. The CDR3 has 13 amino acids. CDR3 DNA sequence: TGCGCCAGCAGCCAAGTACGGGAGACTGAAGCTTTCTTT. This translates into CASSQVRETEAFF.

For this clone: The sample has other DNA sequences that encode this CDR3 too. V is TRBV3-1 (or the pseudogene TRBV3-2) and J is TRBJ1-3, with D uncertain. The CDR3 runs 15 residues. The germline V gene encodes CDR1 LGHDT and CDR2 YNNKEL (reference sequence). V was clipped by 1 base and J by 0 bases, with 7 bases between them. The CDR3 nucleotides read TGTGCCAGCAGCCAAGTCGGTAGCTCTGGAAACACCATATATTTT. Its protein product is CASSQVGSSGNTIYF.

The chain employs TRBV18 and TRBJ1-1, with D uncertain. Trimming took 0 bases from V and 6 from J, leaving 11 bases between them. There are 14 residues in the CDR3. Per germline, CDR1 KGHSH and CDR2 LQKENI. The CDR3 here is CASSPPSMGSEAFF. DNA for the CDR3: TGTGCCAGCTCACCACCCTCGATGGGCTCTGAAGCTTTCTTT.

This clone was recorded only once. The chain joins TRBV18 to TRBJ1-1, with 11 bases matching TRBD1. Germline V gene data show CDR1 as KGHSH and CDR2 as LQKENI. V dropped 5 bases and J dropped 3; count of bases not matched to a gene: 14. This CDR3 is 18 amino acids long. For the CDR3, the DNA is TGTGCCAGCTCATCCGGGACAGGGGGTTTTTTACGAGACACTGAAGCTTTCTTT. Amino acids: CASSSGTGGFLRDTEAFF. The full variable domain, in which reference TRBV18 and TRBJ1-1 provide the parts outside the CDR3, is NAGVMQNPRHLVRRRGQEARLRCSPMKGHSHVYWYRQLPEEGLKFMVYLQKENIIDESGMPKERFSAEFPKEGPSILRIQQVVRGDSAAYFCASSSGTGGFLRDTEAFFGQGTRLTVV.

This clone was recorded once. The chain recombines TRBV5-1 with TRBJ2-7; possible D gene TRBD1, 6 bases. Germline lookup yields CDR1 SGHRS and CDR2 YFSETQ. V lost 3 bases and J 3 bases, leaving 10 bases between the germline ends. The CDR3 has 13 amino acids. Here the CDR3 DNA reads TGCGCCAGCAGCTACCTCAGGGGCTACGAGCAGTACTTC. Protein: CASSYLRGYEQYF. The full variable domain, rest sourced from reference TRBV5-1 and TRBJ2-7, is KAGVTQTPRYLIKTRGQQVTLSCSPISGHRSVSWYQQTPGQGLQFLFEYFSETQRNKGNFPGRFSGRQFSNSRSEMNVSTLELGDSALYLCASSYLRGYEQYFGPGTRLTVT.